Here is one T cell receptor beta chain with its context. The CDR3 loop spans 16 amino acids. Deletions cut 2 bases from V and 2 bases from J, with 16 bases between. Germline-derived CDR1 and CDR2 are SGHNT and YENEEA. This sample was taken from a study of cytomegalovirus exposure and HLA in healthy donors. The assay was immunoSEQ multiplex PCR, and TCRdb's table has in-frame clones only and misses some. In the table there are about 240,000 clones, more than 75% of which are singletons. The chain carries TRBV11-3 and TRBJ2-7; a weak D match, TRBD2 (5 bases). The sequenced sample was PBMCs. The TCR sequence derives from a woman in her thirties in good health and CMV-seropositive. CDR3 sequence (DNA): TGTGCCAGCAGCTTAAAGGCGGCTAGCAAGCCCTACGAGCAGTACTTC. Translation gives CASSLKAASKPYEQYF.